This T cell receptor (beta chain) was observed in a study of T-cell memory formation after mild COVID-19. About the study: For the most part, TCR clusters were specific to one donor. Study-wide points: Contracting clones localized mainly to CM and EM when CD4+ and mainly to EMRA when CD8+. A balance of CD4 and CD8 characterized clones contracting day 15 to 85, whereas later expanders leaned CD4+.

A remark on this clonotype: Its antigen is currently unknown.

The 5'RACE method, run with constant-segment primers, produced TCR alpha and TCR beta cDNA libraries (carrying sample barcodes and UMIs). One entry per CDR3 protein results from TCRdb running MiXCR on the 5' RACE reads. The table includes 120,000 to 150,000 distinct CDR3 sequences, approximately 6% detected once. With 3 bases clipped from V and 5 bases from J, the junction kept 7 bases outside the gene matches. There are 15 residues in the CDR3. Per germline, CDR1 SGHAT and CDR2 FQDESV (reference sequence). The sample comprised PBMCs or a T cell subset sorted from them (not recorded which). This chain connects TRBV11-1 to TRBJ2-3, with 8 positions matching TRBD1. This receptor was taken from an adult woman who had mild COVID-19 (a few samples of this study predate the infection). Cell type and time point are not known. The DNA of the CDR3 is TGTGCCAGCAGCTTCGACAGGGGTCGTGGAGATACGCAGTATTTT. Residues: CASSFDRGRGDTQYF.